Listed below are T cell receptor beta chains from one sample, sequenced in a study of control samples from healthy donors and cancer patients. Sequencing used immunoSEQ multiplex PCR; TCRdb keeps in-frame clones, though not all of them. The table records some 150,000 clones, around 94% of them present only once. Material: PBMCs. The receptors were gathered from a man aged 55 to 70 with colorectal cancer. Both conserved end residues are part of each CDR3. A D gene is named only where the DNA matches it firmly. Part of the rows lack a size; the others show once, few, many or a class for expanded clones.

abundance | d_gene | j_gene | v_gene | CDR3aa | CDR3nt
. | TRBD1 | TRBJ1-1 | TRBV2 | CASDRGHNTEAFF | TGTGCCAGCGACAGGGGGCATAACACTGAAGCTTTCTTT
. | . | TRBJ1-1 | TRBV10-3 | CAISAAGATEAFF | TGTGCCATCAGTGCAGCAGGGGCCACTGAAGCTTTCTTT
. | TRBD1 | TRBJ1-5 | TRBV10-1 | CASSEGRNRGGDQPQHF | TGCGCCAGCAGTGAGGGGAGAAACAGGGGAGGGGATCAGCCCCAGCATTTT
. | . | TRBJ1-4 | TRBV5-6 | CASSLKGSGPEKLFF | TGTGCCAGCAGCTTGAAGGGGTCAGGGCCTGAAAAACTGTTTTTT
. | . | TRBJ2-3 | TRBV18 | CASSLNSNTDTQYF | TGTGCCAGCTCATTGAACAGCAACACAGATACGCAGTATTTT
. | . | TRBJ1-5 | TRBV5-1 | CASRSGTANLFNQPQHF | TGCGCCAGCAGGTCCGGGACGGCCAATCTTTTCAATCAGCCCCAGCATTTT
. | . | TRBJ2-3 | TRBV5-1 | CASSWTLGSGGFTSTDTQYF | TGCGCCAGCAGCTGGACCCTGGGTAGCGGAGGTTTTACTAGCACAGATACGCAGTATTTT
. | TRBD1 | TRBJ1-2 | TRBV18 | CASSPGDRGRWDGYTF | TGTGCCAGCTCACCCGGGGACAGGGGGCGATGGGACGGCTACACCTTC
. | . | TRBJ2-1 | TRBV10-1 | CASSESLSQVSSYNEQFF | TGCGCCAGCAGTGAGTCCCTCTCCCAGGTGAGCTCCTACAATGAGCAGTTCTTC
. | . | TRBJ2-2 | TRBV6-6 | CASSYPHGNTGELFF | TGTGCCAGCAGTTACCCGCACGGAAACACCGGGGAGCTGTTTTTT
. | TRBD1 | TRBJ1-2 | TRBV6-5 | CAGSGTGNGYTF | TGTGCCGGGTCTGGGACAGGGAATGGCTACACCTTC
once | TRBD1 | TRBJ1-1 | TRBV5-5 | CASSLAPRTGRDTEAFF | TGTGCCAGCAGCTTGGCCCCCCGGACAGGGCGTGACACTGAAGCTTTCTTT
. | TRBD2 | TRBJ2-1 | TRBV30 | CAWSPSGDNEQFF | TGTGCCTGGAGCCCTAGCGGGGACAATGAGCAGTTCTTC
. | TRBD2 | TRBJ2-3 | TRBV19 | CASSMGLAGTDTQYF | TGTGCCAGTAGTATGGGACTAGCGGGCACAGATACGCAGTATTTT
. | . | TRBJ1-1 | TRBV19 | CASSIGQTNTEAFF | TGTGCCAGTAGTATTGGGCAGACGAACACTGAAGCTTTCTTT
. | TRBD1 | TRBJ2-5 | TRBV7-2 | CASSPRGSETQYF | TGTGCCAGCAGCCCCAGGGGGTCCGAGACCCAGTACTTC
few | . | TRBJ1-5 | TRBV5-1 | CASSLVGGDNQPQHF | TGCGCCAGCAGCTTGGTGGGAGGGGACAATCAGCCCCAGCATTTT
. | . | TRBJ2-5 | TRBV28 | CASTKLDLETQYF | TGTGCCAGCACCAAACTAGATTTGGAGACCCAGTACTTC
. | TRBD1 | TRBJ2-7 | TRBV11-2 | CASSQGQGSYEQYF | TGTGCCAGCAGCCAGGGACAGGGCTCCTACGAGCAGTACTTC
. | . | TRBJ1-2 | TRBV28 | CASSRQPDSLYGYTF | TGTGCCAGCAGTCGTCAACCGGACAGCCTCTATGGCTACACCTTC
. | . | TRBJ1-1 | TRBV19 | CASSIRLRAEAFF | TGTGCCAGTAGTATCAGGTTGCGGGCTGAAGCTTTCTTT
. | TRBD1 | TRBJ1-5 | TRBV7-9 | CASSSTGSNQPQHF | TGTGCCAGCAGTTCGACAGGGAGCAATCAGCCCCAGCATTTT
. | . | TRBJ2-3 | TRBV6-2/TRBV6-3 | CASSYGGRDNLNTDTQYF | TGTGCCAGCAGTTATGGGGGCCGGGACAACCTAAACACAGATACGCAGTATTTT
. | . | TRBJ2-6 | TRBV3-1/TRBV3-2 | CASSRNSGANVLTF | TGTGCCAGCAGCCGTAACAGTGGGGCCAACGTCCTGACTTTC
few | . | TRBJ1-2 | TRBV6-5 | CASKLGAGDGYTF | TGTGCCAGTAAGCTGGGGGCTGGCGATGGCTACACCTTC
. | . | TRBJ1-3 | TRBV2 | CASSEATLAVSGNTIYF | TGTGCCAGCAGTGAAGCGACGCTAGCCGTCTCTGGAAACACCATATATTTT
. | TRBD1 | TRBJ1-5 | TRBV6-5 | CASRLTGYSNQPQHF | TGTGCCAGCAGGCTGACAGGGTATAGCAATCAGCCCCAGCATTTT
. | . | TRBJ1-2 | TRBV9 | CASSVAENYGYTF | TGTGCCAGCAGCGTAGCGGAAAACTATGGCTACACCTTC
. | TRBD1 | TRBJ1-2 | TRBV3-1/TRBV3-2 | CASSQSTGGVGYTF | TGTGCCAGCAGCCAATCGACAGGGGGCGTCGGCTACACCTTC
. | . | TRBJ2-7 | TRBV4-1 | CASSQQGSYEQYF | TGCGCCAGCAGCCAACAGGGTTCCTACGAGCAGTACTTC
. | . | TRBJ1-2 | TRBV19 | CASSISERPYGYTF | TGTGCCAGTAGTATATCCGAGAGGCCCTATGGCTACACCTTC
. | TRBD2 | TRBJ2-5 | TRBV4-1 | CASSRDLTSGGRETQYF | TGCGCCAGCAGCCGAGATCTGACTAGCGGGGGGAGGGAGACCCAGTACTTC
few | . | TRBJ2-7 | TRBV5-6 | CASSRQGNYEQYF | TGTGCCAGCAGCCGGCAGGGTAACTACGAGCAGTACTTC
. | . | TRBJ2-2 | TRBV7-2 | CASSFERTGELFF | TGTGCCAGCAGCTTTGAGAGGACCGGGGAGCTGTTTTTT
. | . | TRBJ2-5 | TRBV7-9 | CASSEGRGTQYF | TGTGCCAGCAGCGAGGGACGTGGGACCCAGTACTTC
once | . | TRBJ2-3 | TRBV6-6 | CASSAGTVAGDTQYF | TGTGCCAGCAGTGCGGGGACAGTGGCAGGGGATACGCAGTATTTT
. | TRBD1 | TRBJ1-5 | TRBV5-6 | CASSLGRAGGGSF | TGTGCCAGCAGCTTGGGCCGGGCAGGGGGTGGATCATTT
few | . | TRBJ2-3 | TRBV28 | CASSLQGSGSDTQYF | TGTGCCAGCAGTTTACAGGGGAGTGGGTCAGATACGCAGTATTTT
. | TRBD1 | TRBJ1-6 | TRBV5-1 | CASSLGQDNSPLHF | TGCGCCAGCAGCCTAGGACAGGATAATTCACCCCTCCACTTT
once | . | TRBJ1-1 | TRBV6-5 | CASSTQGGGTEAFF | TGTGCCAGCAGTACACAGGGCGGGGGCACTGAAGCTTTCTTT
few | TRBD1 | TRBJ1-4 | TRBV5-1 | CASSLTGTDEKLFF | TGCGCCAGCAGCTTGACCGGGACAGATGAAAAACTGTTTTTT
. | TRBD1 | TRBJ2-7 | TRBV18 | CASSPRTGGYEQYF | TGTGCCAGCTCGCCACGGACAGGGGGCTACGAGCAGTACTTC
. | . | TRBJ2-3 | TRBV4-2 | CASSQEARPSTDTQYF | TGTGCCAGCAGCCAAGAGGCGCGTCCTAGCACAGATACGCAGTATTTT
. | TRBD2 | TRBJ2-5 | TRBV18 | CASSPPTGGTQETQYF | TGTGCCAGCTCACCACCGACGGGGGGAACCCAAGAGACCCAGTACTTC
. | . | TRBJ1-2 | TRBV27 | CASSGRGYYGYTF | TGTGCCAGCAGCGGCCGGGGCTACTATGGCTACACCTTC
. | . | TRBJ2-7 | TRBV28 | CASTSRGHKPYEQYF | TGTGCCAGCACCTCGAGGGGCCACAAACCCTACGAGCAGTACTTC
. | . | TRBJ1-2 | TRBV29-1 | CSVRGERSYTF | TGCAGCGTTCGCGGGGAAAGGAGCTACACCTTC
. | . | TRBJ2-7 | TRBV5-1 | CASDPKQGVSYEQYF | TGCGCCAGCGACCCGAAGCAGGGCGTCTCCTACGAGCAGTACTTC
. | . | TRBJ2-4 | TRBV27 | CASRSGNIQYF | TGTGCCAGCAGATCAGGGAACATTCAGTACTTC
. | TRBD1 | TRBJ2-7 | TRBV9 | CASSVGTGAYEQYF | TGTGCCAGCAGCGTAGGGACAGGGGCCTACGAGCAGTACTTC
. | . | TRBJ1-1 | TRBV9 | CASRGRNTEAFF | TGTGCCAGCAGAGGTCGGAACACTGAAGCTTTCTTT
. | . | TRBJ1-5 | TRBV9 | CASSVAGTPNQPQHF | TGTGCCAGCAGCGTAGCCGGGACACCAAATCAGCCCCAGCATTTT
. | . | TRBJ2-3 | TRBV7-7 | CASSLGTASTDTQYF | TGTGCCAGCAGCTTAGGGACAGCGAGCACAGATACGCAGTATTTT
. | . | TRBJ2-7 | TRBV18 | CASSPPGLSYEQYF | TGTGCCAGCTCACCCCCGGGACTTAGCTACGAGCAGTACTTC